Listed below are T cell receptor beta chains from one sample, sequenced in a study of control samples from healthy donors and cancer patients. Here immunoSEQ multiplex PCR was the method, and the copy in TCRdb shows in-frame clones only, minus some. The sample contains approximately 110,000 clones, approximately 89% of which appear only once. The sequencing input was blood. The receptor set was obtained from a woman between 18 and 29 years old in good health. The CDR3 runs from the conserved cysteine through the conserved F or W. D genes are given only for firm matches. Size is omitted from some rows. Given values are once, few, many or a class for expanded clones.

clone_size,d_call,v_call,j_call,cdr3_nt,cdr3_aa
.,TRBD1,TRBV6-5,TRBJ1-6,TGTGCCAGCAGTTGGGGACAGATAACTTCACCCCTCCACTTT,CASSWGQITSPLHF
.,.,TRBV19,TRBJ1-6,TGTGCCAGTAGTATATTTTTGGGTTCACCCCTCCACTTT,CASSIFLGSPLHF
.,.,TRBV30,TRBJ2-3,TGTGCCTGGAGTAATATTCACAGGTCCAGCACAGATACGCAGTATTTT,CAWSNIHRSSTDTQYF
.,.,TRBV28,TRBJ1-1,TGTGCCAGCAGCGCGCGGATCAACACTGAAGCTTTCTTT,CASSARINTEAFF
.,.,TRBV19,TRBJ2-5,TGTGCCAGTAGGGACTTTCAAGAGACCCAGTACTTC,CASRDFQETQYF
.,TRBD2,TRBV5-1,TRBJ2-2,TGCGCCAGCTCTAGCGGGAGGGCCGCGGCTAACACCGGGGAGCTGTTTTTT,CASSSGRAAANTGELFF
.,.,TRBV14,TRBJ2-7,TGTGCCAGCAGCCAACACCCCGGGGGGCGGACCCGCGAGCAGTACTTC,CASSQHPGGRTREQYF
.,.,TRBV7-6,TRBJ2-1,TGTGCCAGCAGCTTTTCAATTGGTGTCCCAGACAATGAGCAGTTCTTC,CASSFSIGVPDNEQFF
.,.,TRBV10-1,TRBJ1-5,TGCGCCAGCAGTGAGAGCCTCCACAGGGTACGGGCTATAACCAATCAGCCCCAGCATTTT,CASSESLHRVRAITNQPQHF
.,TRBD2,TRBV5-1,TRBJ2-7,TGCGCCAGCAGCTCTAGCGGGAGGGCCTACGAGCAGTACTTC,CASSSSGRAYEQYF
.,.,TRBV24-1,TRBJ1-1,TGTGCCACCAGCCCGTCGCAGGGTAGCACTGAAGCTTTCTTT,CATSPSQGSTEAFF
.,TRBD2,TRBV6-5,TRBJ2-6,TGTGCCAGTCAGCGGGACGGCTCTGGGGCCAACGTCCTGACTTTC,CASQRDGSGANVLTF
.,.,TRBV20-1,TRBJ1-1,TGCAGTGCTAGATACAGGGAAGCTTTCTTT,CSARYREAFF
.,TRBD1,TRBV18,TRBJ2-1,TGTGCCAGCTCACCACCGGTTAGGACAGGGCCCAATGAGCAGTTCTTC,CASSPPVRTGPNEQFF
.,.,TRBV6-1,TRBJ1-6,TGTGCCAGCAGTGAATTGACAGTCTCTAGCTCCTATAATTCACCCCTCCACTTT,CASSELTVSSSYNSPLHF
.,.,TRBV24-1,TRBJ2-3,TGTGCCACCAGTGATTCCCACGTGCCCACAGATACGCAGTATTTT,CATSDSHVPTDTQYF
.,.,TRBV13,TRBJ2-1,TGTGCCAGCAGCTTAGTAGCTAGAACCTCCAATGAGCAGTTCTTC,CASSLVARTSNEQFF
once,.,TRBV28,TRBJ1-5,TGTGCCAGCTCCGGGGGAAATGGCAATCAGCCCCAGCATTTT,CASSGGNGNQPQHF
.,.,TRBV29-1,TRBJ1-1,TGCAGCACCCGAACCCAGGGAAACACTGAAGCTTTCTTT,CSTRTQGNTEAFF
.,TRBD1,TRBV29-1,TRBJ1-2,TGCAGCGTTTACCGGGACAGGGACTATGGCTACACCTTC,CSVYRDRDYGYTF
few,TRBD2,TRBV2,TRBJ2-4,TGTGCCAGCAGTGCGGGGGGGCCGGCCAAAAACATTCAGTACTTC,CASSAGGPAKNIQYF
.,TRBD1,TRBV6-1,TRBJ1-5,TGTGCCAGCAGTGAGACAGGGAGTTTAGGTCAGCCCCAGCATTTT,CASSETGSLGQPQHF
.,.,TRBV12-3/TRBV12-4,TRBJ2-5,TGTGCCAGCAGCAGCCCCACGGGGACCCAGTACTTC,CASSSPTGTQYF
.,TRBD2,TRBV5-1,TRBJ2-5,TGCGCCAGCAGCTATGCAGGGAGCGGGAGGTCCGCCGGGGAGACCCAGTACTTC,CASSYAGSGRSAGETQYF
.,.,TRBV7-9,TRBJ2-3,TGTGCCAGCAGCTTAACTCAACACACAGATACGCAGTATTTT,CASSLTQHTDTQYF
.,.,TRBV21-1,TRBJ1-5,TGTGCCAGCAGCCCAGCTGGTTCGGCAACCGGGCGGAATCAGCCCCAGCATTTT,CASSPAGSATGRNQPQHF
.,TRBD1,TRBV18,TRBJ2-1,TGTGCCAGCTCACCACCGGGACAGGCGAACAATGAGCAGTTCTTC,CASSPPGQANNEQFF
once,.,TRBV7-8,TRBJ2-2,TGTGCCAGCAGCTTAGTAGTCTGGGATTTTGGCGGGGAGCTGTTTTTT,CASSLVVWDFGGELFF
.,.,TRBV7-2,TRBJ2-7,TGTGCCAGCAGCACCTGGGACGGACCCTACGAGCAGTACTTC,CASSTWDGPYEQYF
.,.,TRBV5-6,TRBJ2-5,TGTGCCAGCAGCACCGACTGGTATGTGGAGACCCAGTACTTC,CASSTDWYVETQYF
few,.,TRBV7-3,TRBJ1-1,TGTGCCAGCAGCTTAAGTTCCCAGTTGAACACTGAAGCTTTCTTT,CASSLSSQLNTEAFF
once,TRBD2,TRBV2,TRBJ2-2,TGTGCCAGCAGGGGGCGCGGGGGGGCCTCCGGGGAGCTGTTTTTT,CASRGRGGASGELFF
.,.,TRBV14,TRBJ1-1,TGTGCCAGCAGCCCGGTGGGTGTCCGGCCACACACTGAAGCTTTCTTT,CASSPVGVRPHTEAFF
.,TRBD1,TRBV25-1,TRBJ1-2,TGTGCCAGCATCGACGACAGGGGGCTAATCTACACCTTC,CASIDDRGLIYTF
.,TRBD1,TRBV6-5,TRBJ2-2,TGTGCCAGCAGGCACCGGGACAGCACCACCGGGGAGCTGTTTTTT,CASRHRDSTTGELFF
once,.,TRBV5-1,TRBJ2-7,TGCGCCAGCAGCCTGATTACTAACTACGAGCAGTACTTC,CASSLITNYEQYF
.,.,TRBV3-1/TRBV3-2,TRBJ2-5,TGTGCCAGCAGCCAACTTAGCGGCTCCAACGGGACTTACGGACAAGAGACCCAGTACTTC,CASSQLSGSNGTYGQETQYF
.,TRBD1,TRBV18,TRBJ2-1,TGTGCCAGCTCACCGACCGGGACAGGGGGCCGGGCCCCTCAAATCTTC,CASSPTGTGGRAPQIF
.,.,TRBV28,TRBJ2-7,TGTGCCAGCAGTACGTCTGGTTGGAGGTCCAACCAGCAGTACTTC,CASSTSGWRSNQQYF
once,.,TRBV28,TRBJ1-4,TGTGCCAGCAGTGGCAGGGTGGTCGTTGATGAAAAACTGTTTTTT,CASSGRVVVDEKLFF
.,.,TRBV7-2,TRBJ2-2,TGTGCCAGCAGTGCGAACCGAGGGAGCACCGGGGAGCTGTTTTTT,CASSANRGSTGELFF
once,.,TRBV10-3,TRBJ1-1,TGTGCCATCGGGGGGCGAGGAGGTATCGAAGCTTTCTTT,CAIGGRGGIEAFF
.,.,TRBV4-3,TRBJ2-1,TGCGCCAGCAGCCAAGATCTGGGGCCCATCCGCAATGAGCAGTTCTTC,CASSQDLGPIRNEQFF
.,TRBD2,TRBV4-3,TRBJ2-3,TGCGCCAGCAGCCGGGGAACGGGGCTAGCGGGGCCCTTAGATACGCAGTATTTT,CASSRGTGLAGPLDTQYF
.,.,TRBV30,TRBJ1-6,TGTGCCTGGAGTGTAGAGGGACGCAATTCACCCCTCCACTTT,CAWSVEGRNSPLHF
.,TRBD2,TRBV6-5,TRBJ2-2,TGTGCCAGCAGTTACGTGGGCGGGAGGGCTAGCGGGGAGCTGTTTTTT,CASSYVGGRASGELFF
.,TRBD2,TRBV2,TRBJ2-3,TGTGCCAGCAGTGAACTAGCGGGTGTTAGCACAGATACGCAGTATTTT,CASSELAGVSTDTQYF
.,.,TRBV28,TRBJ1-4,TGTGCCAGCAGTTTGAGCGGCGGCAGGGAGGGGGATGAAAAACTGTTTTTT,CASSLSGGREGDEKLFF
.,TRBD1,TRBV30,TRBJ2-7,TGTGCCTCGACAGGGGGTGGCTACGAGCAGTACTTC,CASTGGGYEQYF
.,.,TRBV4-2,TRBJ2-3,TGTGCCAGCAGCCAAAGGGATCCCGGGCCCTCTAGCACAGATACGCAGTATTTT,CASSQRDPGPSSTDTQYF
.,.,TRBV4-1,TRBJ2-1,TGCGCCAGCAGCCAACCCCCCGGCACAAGCCCCTTCTTC,CASSQPPGTSPFF
.,TRBD1,TRBV4-3,TRBJ1-1,TGCGCCAGCAGCCAAGATGCAGGGGGCAGGGCAGCTTTCTTT,CASSQDAGGRAAFF
.,.,TRBV7-9,TRBJ2-7,TGTGCCAGCAGCTTACAGGGACTGGCCTACGAGCAGTACTTC,CASSLQGLAYEQYF
.,.,TRBV9,TRBJ1-1,TGTGCCAGCGGCAAGGGGGGGCTCGGGATAAACACTGAAGCTTTCTTT,CASGKGGLGINTEAFF
.,TRBD1,TRBV7-6,TRBJ2-7,TGTGCCAGCAGCTTAGACCCTGGACAGGGACCCTACGAGCAGTACTTC,CASSLDPGQGPYEQYF